Below are 18 T cell receptor beta chains sequenced from a single sample in a study of cytomegalovirus exposure and HLA in healthy donors. Primers for the PCR totalled 60 Vbeta and 13 Jbeta. TCRdb's copy holds only in-frame clones and misses some; the assay was immunoSEQ multiplex PCR. The data show roughly 92,000 clones, around 86% seen once. Sequencing input: PBMCs. The receptors stem from a woman in her 70s in good health and CMV-seropositive.

The chain recombines TRBV9 with TRBJ1-4, with D perhaps TRBD1 (5 bases). V lost 0 bases, J lost 7 bases, and 10 bases lay in between. The CDR3 has 14 amino acids. Germline values: CDR1 SGDLS, CDR2 YYNGEE. CDR3 residues: CASSVGQGSEKLFF. The CDR3 region has the DNA TGTGCCAGCAGCGTAGGTCAGGGTTCTGAAAAACTGTTTTTT. Drawing the rest from reference TRBV9 and TRBJ1-4, the complete variable domain is DSGVTQTPKHLITATGQRVTLRCSPRSGDLSVYWYQQSLDQGLQFLIQYYNGEERAKGNILERFSAQQFPDLHSELNLSSLELGDSALYFCASSVGQGSEKLFFGSGTQLSVL.

The chain combines TRBV5-1 with TRBJ2-1; 8 positions match TRBD2. V was clipped by 0 bases and J by 8 bases; unmatched bases: 10. The CDR3 has 16 amino acids. Germline CDR1 and CDR2: SGHRS and YFSETQ. The CDR3 region is CASSLGVAGLTDEQFF. CDR3 in DNA: TGCGCCAGCAGCTTGGGAGTAGCGGGACTAACGGATGAGCAGTTCTTC.

The count of this clone is one. The CDR3 nucleotides are TGTGCCAGCAGCCGGGACAGGGGGTACGCCCAGTACTTC. Translated: CASSRDRGYAQYF. The rearrangement links TRBV11-2 to TRBJ2-5, with 11 bases fitting TRBD1. V dropped 5 bases and J dropped 9; count of bases not matched to a gene: 5. This CDR3 region has 13 residues. Germline V gives CDR1 SGHAT, CDR2 FQNNGV.

The rearrangement joins TRBV5-1 to TRBJ1-4, with D tentatively TRBD1 (5 bases). V lost 4 bases to trimming and J lost 4 bases, with 11 bases between them. Germline CDR1 is SGHRS and CDR2 is YFSETQ. The CDR3 sequence is 14 residues long. DNA for the CDR3: TGCGCCAGCAGCCGGGGGGTTGGTAATGAAAAACTGTTTTTT. Translating it yields CASSRGVGNEKLFF.

This chain uses TRBV7-9 with TRBJ2-5; TRBD2 matches 16 bases. The J call may be in error: the DNA end matches TRBJ2-7 better. This CDR3 region has 17 residues. CDR1 SEHNR and CDR2 FQNEAQ come from the germline V gene (reference sequence). CDR3: CASSWGLAGGSSYEQYF. In nucleotides, the CDR3 is TGTGCCAGCAGCTGGGGACTAGCGGGAGGGAGCTCCTACGAGCAGTACTTC.

The chain is built from TRBV7-9 and TRBJ2-3, with 8 bases aligning to TRBD2. Per germline, CDR1 SEHNR and CDR2 FQNEAQ (reference sequence). The CDR3 consists of 14 residues. J was trimmed by 5 bases and V by 5 bases; bases with no gene match: 6. In nucleotides, the CDR3 is TGTGCCAGCAGCCGAGCGGGAGCCGGAGATACGCAGTATTTT. Protein sequence: CASSRAGAGDTQYF.

The chain couples TRBV7-6 to TRBJ2-7; perhaps TRBD1 as D (6 bases). Looked up from germline, CDR1 is SGHVS and CDR2 is FNYEAQ. V lost 3 bases and J 3 bases, leaving 18 bases between the germline ends. This CDR3 has 16 amino acids. The DNA of the CDR3 is TGTGCCAGCAGCTTGGACCCCGGGACAAAAAACTACGAGCAGTACTTC. Encoded protein: CASSLDPGTKNYEQYF. The entire variable domain, with the rest obtained from reference TRBV7-6 and TRBJ2-7, is as follows: GAGVSQSPRYKVTKRGQDVALRCDPISGHVSLYWYRQALGQGPEFLTYFNYEAQQDKSGLPNDRFSAERPEGSISTLTIQRTEQRDSAMYRCASSLDPGTKNYEQYFGPGTRLTVT.

Of note for this clone: The same CDR3 also results from other DNA sequences found in this sample. This sequence joins TRBV5-6 and TRBJ2-3; TRBD2 matches at 7 bases. The V gene's germline CDR1 is SGHDT and CDR2 YYEEEE. The CDR3 runs 18 residues. After removal of 0 bases from V and 0 bases from J, the junction contained 10 bases not matched to a gene. The CDR3 nucleotides are TGTGCCAGCAGCTTGGAAGGCGGGAGCGTGGCTAGCACAGATACGCAGTATTTT. This encodes CASSLEGGSVASTDTQYF.

This chain connects TRBV6-5 to TRBJ2-6; 7 bases fit TRBD2. CDR1 and CDR2 (germline): MNHEY, SVGAGI. The CDR3 consists of 15 residues. V lost 7 bases, J lost 2 bases, and 5 bases stayed unmatched. For the CDR3, the DNA is TGTGCCAGCAACATGGCGGGGGCTGGGGCCAACGTCCTGACTTTC. Amino acid sequence: CASNMAGAGANVLTF.

The sample holds a few counts of this clone. This sequence joins TRBV11-2 and TRBJ1-1; 8 bases are shared with TRBD1. The CDR3 sequence is 14 residues long. J lost 6 bases, V lost 4 bases, and 7 bases had no gene match. From germline, CDR1 is SGHAT and CDR2 FQNNGV. In DNA, the CDR3 is TGTGCCAGCAGCTGGGTTGGGACAGGCCCTGAAGCTTTCTTT. Amino acids: CASSWVGTGPEAFF.

The chain recombines TRBV28 with TRBJ2-1; 11 bases are shared with TRBD1. The trim removed 5 bases at V and 6 bases at J, leaving 6 bases unmatched. Looked up from germline, CDR1 is MDHEN and CDR2 is SYDVKM. The CDR3 consists of 15 residues. CDR3 DNA: TGTGCCAGCAGTAACCCGGGACAGGGGGGCAATGAGCAGTTCTTC. It codes for CASSNPGQGGNEQFF.

The gene calls are TRBV19 and TRBJ2-3; the match to TRBD2 covers 10 bases. The germline CDR1 and CDR2 sequences are LNHDA and SQIVND (reference sequence). V gave up 5 bases and J gave up 4 bases; unmatched junction bases: 3. The CDR3 has 14 amino acids. The CDR3 DNA reads as TGTGCCAGTAGTTTTGGACTAGCGGCAGATACGCAGTATTTT. Protein: CASSFGLAADTQYF. The variable domain in full, with the rest retrieved from reference TRBV19 and TRBJ2-3, is DGGITQSPKYLFRKEGQNVTLSCEQNLNHDAMYWYRQDPGQGLRLIYYSQIVNDFQKGDIAEGYSVSREKKESFPLTVTSAQKNPTAFYLCASSFGLAADTQYFGPGTRLTVL.

V usage is TRBV6-5 and J usage is TRBJ2-1, with TRBD2 identical over 14 bases. V lost 6 bases and J lost 7; bases outside the gene matches: 2. Germline lookup yields CDR1 MNHEY and CDR2 SVGAGI. The CDR3 is 14 amino acids. Written as DNA, the CDR3 is TGTGCCAGCAGACGACTAGCGGGAGGGAATGAGCAGTTCTTC. Translating it yields CASRRLAGGNEQFF.

The V and J genes are TRBV2 and TRBJ1-2, with D perhaps matching TRBD1 (5 bases). The germline CDR1 and CDR2 sequences are SNHLY and FYNNEI. V was pared by 8 bases and J by 7 bases, with 17 bases between. The CDR3 has 13 residues. In nucleotides, the CDR3 is TGTGCCAGCGACGGGGAGGGGTCTGGTGGCTACACCTTC. Its protein is CASDGEGSGGYTF.

The CDR3 protein is CASSGGRNTEAFF. DNA for the CDR3: TGTGCCAGCAGCGGGGGGAGGAACACTGAAGCTTTCTTT. The gene calls are TRBV9 and TRBJ2-2; D possibly corresponds to TRBD1 (5 bases). The DNA end lines up better with TRBJ1-1; the J call may be wrong. The V gene's germline CDR1 is SGDLS and CDR2 YYNGEE. The CDR3 spans 13 residues.

The chain recombines TRBV19 with TRBJ1-1; D is unresolved. This CDR3 spans 14 amino acids. V was pared by 2 bases and J by 0 bases, with 7 bases between. CDR1 and CDR2 from the germline V gene are LNHDA and SQIVND (reference sequence). Written as DNA, the CDR3 is TGTGCCAGTAGTATAAACAGCATGAACACTGAAGCTTTCTTT. Translating gives CASSINSMNTEAFF.

This rearrangement joins TRBV27 to TRBJ2-1; a weak D match, TRBD2 (6 bases). The germline V gene has CDR1 MNHEY and CDR2 SMNVEV (reference sequence). V was cut by 6 bases and J by 0 bases, with 9 bases left in between. The CDR3 has 14 residues. CDR3 sequence (DNA): TGTGCCAGCAGAAAAGCGGGCTCCTACAATGAGCAGTTCTTC. Translated, it gives CASRKAGSYNEQFF.

The CDR3 DNA sequence: TGTGCCAGCAGTGTATCTGGACAGGGGTCGGGCTATGGCTACACCTTC. Translated, it gives CASSVSGQGSGYGYTF. The J gene is TRBJ1-2, the V gene TRBV2, with 9 bases matching TRBD1. V lost 4 bases to trimming and J lost 4 bases; unmatched junction nucleotides: 10. Germline lookup yields CDR1 SNHLY and CDR2 FYNNEI. CDR3 size: 16 residues.